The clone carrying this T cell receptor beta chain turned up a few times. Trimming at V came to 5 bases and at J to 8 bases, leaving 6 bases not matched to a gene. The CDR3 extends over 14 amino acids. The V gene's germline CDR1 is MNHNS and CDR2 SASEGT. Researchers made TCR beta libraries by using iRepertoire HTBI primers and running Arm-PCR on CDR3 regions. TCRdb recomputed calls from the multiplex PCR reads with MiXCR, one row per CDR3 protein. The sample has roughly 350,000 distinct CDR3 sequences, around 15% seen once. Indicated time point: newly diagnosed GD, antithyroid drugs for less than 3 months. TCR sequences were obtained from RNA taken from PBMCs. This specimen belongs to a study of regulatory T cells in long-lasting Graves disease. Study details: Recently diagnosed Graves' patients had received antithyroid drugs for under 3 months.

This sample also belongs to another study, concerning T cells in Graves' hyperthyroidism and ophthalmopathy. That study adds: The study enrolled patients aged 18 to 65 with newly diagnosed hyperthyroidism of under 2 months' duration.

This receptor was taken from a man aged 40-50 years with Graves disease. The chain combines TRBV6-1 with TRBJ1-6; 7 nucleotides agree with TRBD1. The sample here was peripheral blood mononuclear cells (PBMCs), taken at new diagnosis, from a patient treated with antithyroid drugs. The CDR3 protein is CASSRGQTDSPLHF. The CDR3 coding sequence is TGTGCCAGCAGTAGGGGACAGACCGATTCACCCCTCCACTTT.